Shown below are 30 T cell receptor beta chains from a single sample sequenced in a study of cytomegalovirus exposure and HLA in healthy donors. The PCR had 60 Vbeta and 13 Jbeta primers. The method was immunoSEQ multiplex PCR; TCRdb's version includes in-frame clones alone and lacks a portion of them. This table holds about 160,000 clones, more than 75% found once. Sequenced: PBMCs. The receptors stem from a human donor in good health.

This clone was seen a few times. The chain employs TRBV7-6 and TRBJ2-3, with TRBD2 matching over 10 bases. With 2 bases clipped from V and 2 bases from J, the junction kept 4 bases outside the gene matches. In germline, CDR1 is SGHVS, CDR2 FNYEAQ. The CDR3 loop spans 16 amino acids. The CDR3 reads CASSLLAGALTDTQYF. The CDR3 nucleotides read TGTGCCAGCAGCTTACTAGCGGGGGCCCTCACAGATACGCAGTATTTT. The variable domain in full, with the rest retrieved from reference TRBV7-6 and TRBJ2-3, is GAGVSQSPRYKVTKRGQDVALRCDPISGHVSLYWYRQALGQGPEFLTYFNYEAQQDKSGLPNDRFSAERPEGSISTLTIQRTEQRDSAMYRCASSLLAGALTDTQYFGPGTRLTVL.

This clone was detected a few times. This chain connects TRBV27 to TRBJ2-1, with TRBD2 identical over 8 bases. Trimming cost V 2 bases and J 5 bases; bases outside gene matches: 11. CDR1 and CDR2 from the germline V gene are MNHEY and SMNVEV (reference sequence). The CDR3 spans 17 residues. CDR3 DNA: TGTGCCAGCAGTTTAATCTCCGGACTAGCCAGAAACAATGAGCAGTTCTTC. Amino acid sequence: CASSLISGLARNNEQFF.

The chain carries TRBV2 and TRBJ1-6; a possible D gene is TRBD1 (5 bases). V lost 3 bases to trimming and J lost 10 bases, with 16 bases between them. Per the germline V gene, CDR1 is SNHLY and CDR2 is FYNNEI. This CDR3 spans 15 amino acids. The CDR3 DNA sequence: TGTGCCAGCAGTGACGAGACAGTGGTGGGCTCACCCCTCCACTTT. Translating it yields CASSDETVVGSPLHF.

The gene calls are TRBV7-9 and TRBJ1-2; D call uncertain. The CDR3 runs 13 residues. The V gene lost 8 bases and the J gene lost 6 bases, with 16 bases spanning the gap. Germline CDR1 is SEHNR and CDR2 is FQNEAQ (reference sequence). In nucleotides, the CDR3 is TGTGCCAGCTCAAGGGAGTTTGACCATGGCTACACCTTC. Its protein is CASSREFDHGYTF. Full variable domain (outside the CDR3, taken from reference TRBV7-9 and TRBJ1-2): DTGVSQNPRHKITKRGQNVTFRCDPISEHNRLYWYRQTLGQGPEFLTYFQNEAQLEKSRLLSDRFSAERPKGSFSTLEIQRTEQGDSAMYLCASSREFDHGYTFGSGTRLTVV.

This clone was picked up a small number of times. The chain links TRBV19 to TRBJ1-1; tentatively, D is TRBD1 (5 bases). CDR1 and CDR2 (germline): LNHDA, SQIVND (reference sequence). Trimming removed 7 bases at V and 4 bases at J, with 19 bases between. This CDR3 contains 15 residues. DNA of the CDR3: TGTGCCAGTAATGTTGGAGCCCGGGGGATCACTGAAGCTTTCTTT. As protein: CASNVGARGITEAFF.

The V call is TRBV5-4, the J call TRBJ2-5; 7 bases agree with TRBD1. CDR1 is SGHNT, CDR2 YYREEE, per germline (reference sequence). CDR3 length: 17 amino acids. V lost 4 bases to trimming and J lost 2 bases; unmatched junction nucleotides: 14. CDR3: CASSPDRDRNYQETQYF. CDR3 in DNA: TGTGCCAGCAGCCCCGACCGGGACAGAAATTATCAAGAGACCCAGTACTTC.

V is TRBV6-7 and J is TRBJ1-2; no reliable D call. TRBV6-7 is reported as an ORF; its role is uncertain. This CDR3 comprises 13 residues. V gave up 8 bases and J gave up 0 bases, with 10 bases separating them. The CDR3 region has the DNA TGTGCCAGCGATTTCCTAACTAACTATGGCTACACCTTC. It encodes CASDFLTNYGYTF.

This clone has only one observation. The chain combines TRBV6-5 with TRBJ2-1, with 7 positions matching TRBD2. There are 15 residues in the CDR3. In germline, CDR1 is MNHEY, CDR2 SVGAGI. Trimming at V came to 5 bases and at J to 3 bases, leaving 7 bases not matched to a gene. CDR3: CASSLTSDVYNEQFF. The CDR3 DNA reads TGTGCCAGCAGTCTTACTAGCGACGTCTACAATGAGCAGTTCTTC.

V and J are TRBV5-1 and TRBJ2-2; maybe TRBD1 (5 bases). There are 13 residues in the CDR3. Trimming pared 0 bases from V and 5 bases from J, leaving 5 bases between. Germline-derived CDR1 and CDR2 are SGHRS and YFSETQ. The CDR3 DNA reads as TGCGCCAGCAGCTTGGAGGGGACCGGGGAGCTGTTTTTT. This translates into CASSLEGTGELFF.

This clone was observed a handful of times. This CDR3 is CASGVRGTSYEQYF. The CDR3 DNA is TGTGCCAGCGGGGTCCGGGGGACCTCCTACGAGCAGTACTTC. The rearrangement links TRBV6-1 to TRBJ2-7; TRBD2 might be the D (6 bases). Looked up from germline, CDR1 is MNHNS and CDR2 is SASEGT. V was cut by 8 bases and J by 0 bases, with 14 bases left in between. The CDR3 runs to 14 residues.

This sequence joins TRBV27 and TRBJ2-7, with D possibly matching TRBD2 (7 bases). V was shortened by 0 bases and J by 2 bases, with 8 bases between the two germline ends. The CDR3 is 14 amino acids. Germline values: CDR1 MNHEY, CDR2 SMNVEV (reference sequence). CDR3 residues: CASSLSGGPYEQYF. DNA of the CDR3: TGTGCCAGCAGTTTATCGGGGGGGCCCTACGAGCAGTACTTC.

The chain has TRBV7-9 and TRBJ2-7; the D gene is possibly TRBD1 (6 bases). The CDR3 spans 14 residues. Trimming stripped 5 bases from V and 2 bases from J, with 13 bases between. Germline CDR1 and CDR2: SEHNR and FQNEAQ (reference sequence). CDR3 sequence (DNA): TGTGCCAGCAGCCCCCCAACAGGGACCTACGAGCAGTACTTC. Translated, it gives CASSPPTGTYEQYF.

This clone was recorded a few times. CDR3 residues: CASTPGLAVYNEQFF. The CDR3 DNA sequence: TGTGCCAGTACCCCTGGACTAGCAGTCTACAATGAGCAGTTCTTC. V usage is TRBV19 and J usage is TRBJ2-1; 8 positions agree with TRBD2. Unmatched junction bases numbered 8, after V lost 7 bases and J lost 3 bases. CDR1 and CDR2 (germline): LNHDA, SQIVND (reference sequence). CDR3 length: 15 residues.

The chain is built from TRBV7-9 and TRBJ1-2; D is perhaps TRBD1 (6 bases). V lost 5 bases, J lost 4 bases, and 17 bases lay in between. The germline V gene encodes CDR1 SEHNR and CDR2 FQNEAQ (reference sequence). This CDR3 is built from 15 residues. CDR3 amino acids: CASSTQTGTFYGYTF. DNA for the CDR3: TGTGCCAGCAGCACGCAAACCGGGACATTCTATGGCTACACCTTC.

This rearrangement joins TRBV6-5 to TRBJ2-7; tentatively, D is TRBD1 (6 bases). The CDR3 is 16 residues long. The germline gives CDR1 MNHEY, CDR2 SVGAGI. The V and J ends lost 2 bases and 2 bases respectively, with 16 bases between them. The CDR3 DNA follows: TGTGCCAGCAGTTACGGGTGGACAGAGATTACCTACGAGCAGTACTTC. It specifies CASSYGWTEITYEQYF.

V is TRBV7-9 and J is TRBJ2-3, with 7 bases identical to TRBD2. The V gene end was trimmed by 5 bases and the J gene end by 1 base; junction bases not matched to a gene: 3. The CDR3 runs to 14 residues. Looked up from germline, CDR1 is SEHNR and CDR2 is FQNEAQ (reference sequence). The CDR3 sequence is CASSPAGGTDTQYF. CDR3 nucleotide sequence: TGTGCCAGCAGCCCCGCGGGGGGCACAGATACGCAGTATTTT.

This clone has more than one count but fewer than ten. This chain uses TRBV19 with TRBJ1-1, with D possibly TRBD1 on 6 matching bases. Germline V gene data show CDR1 as LNHDA and CDR2 as SQIVND (reference sequence). The CDR3 runs to 13 residues. Trimming stripped 6 bases from V and 1 base from J, with 9 bases between. CDR3 sequence (DNA): TGTGCCAGTAGCCCACAGGGGAACACTGAAGCTTTCTTT. It encodes CASSPQGNTEAFF.

This clone was seen a handful of times. The J gene is TRBJ2-6, the V gene TRBV9; possibly TRBD1 for D (6 bases). The germline gives CDR1 SGDLS, CDR2 YYNGEE. Trimming cost V 4 bases and J 0 bases, with 14 bases left between them. The CDR3 is made up of 17 amino acids. CDR3 sequence (DNA): TGTGCCAGCAGCCCGGGACACCTGAACTCTGGGGCCAACGTCCTGACTTTC. Its protein is CASSPGHLNSGANVLTF.

This rearrangement joins TRBV6-6 to TRBJ1-6; TRBD1 aligns across 7 bases. J was trimmed by 7 bases and V by 6 bases; bases with no gene match: 12. The CDR3 loop spans 16 amino acids. The V gene's germline CDR1 is MNHNY and CDR2 SVGAGI (reference sequence). The CDR3 loop is CASRIERDRPNSPLHF. DNA of the CDR3: TGTGCCAGCAGGATAGAACGGGACAGACCAAATTCACCCCTCCACTTT.

The rearrangement uses TRBV6-1 and TRBJ2-1, with unresolved D. The V gene's germline CDR1 is MNHNS and CDR2 SASEGT. CDR3 size: 11 residues. V shed 7 bases and J shed 6 bases, with 7 bases lying between them. The CDR3 nucleotides read TGTGCCAGCATTCTAGGCAATGAGCAGTTCTTC. Translated, it gives CASILGNEQFF.

The V and J genes are TRBV19 and TRBJ2-7, with D possibly being TRBD2 (5 bases). CDR1 and CDR2 from the germline V gene are LNHDA and SQIVND (reference sequence). The CDR3 is 13 residues long. With 4 bases removed from V and 1 base from J, the gap between germline ends came to 8 bases. The CDR3 coding sequence is TGTGCCAGTAGTACGGACTCGTCCTACGAGCAGTACTTC. Protein product: CASSTDSSYEQYF.

The chain recombines TRBV5-4 with TRBJ1-1; 8 nucleotides align to TRBD1. Germline CDR1 reads SGHNT; CDR2 reads YYREEE (reference sequence). Trimming at V came to 10 bases and at J to 6 bases, leaving 5 bases not matched to a gene. The CDR3 covers 11 residues. This CDR3 reads CAGQQGAEAFF. DNA of the CDR3: TGTGCCGGACAACAGGGGGCTGAAGCTTTCTTT.

This chain links TRBV28 with TRBJ2-2; D unresolved. The germline V and J ends were trimmed by 6 bases and 5 bases, with 19 bases remaining between them. This CDR3 is built from 16 residues. Germline CDR1 is MDHEN and CDR2 is SYDVKM. The CDR3 DNA sequence: TGTGCCAGCAGCACAACCCCTTTATTTAAGACCGGGGAGCTGTTTTTT. Translated: CASSTTPLFKTGELFF.

The chain employs TRBV9 and TRBJ2-7, with 11 positions matching TRBD1. Per the germline V gene, CDR1 is SGDLS and CDR2 is YYNGEE. The trim removed 0 bases at V and 7 bases at J, leaving 15 bases unmatched. This CDR3 has 18 amino acids. CDR3 sequence reads: CASSVATVRGTGGREQYF. The CDR3 DNA follows: TGTGCCAGCAGCGTAGCCACCGTGAGGGGGACAGGGGGTAGGGAGCAGTACTTC.

The gene calls are TRBV23-1 and TRBJ1-2; TRBD1 might be the D (6 bases). TRBV23-1 is recorded as an ORF, its role being uncertain. The CDR3 totals 13 residues. With 6 bases removed from V and 4 bases from J, the gap between germline ends came to 12 bases. The CDR3 spells CASSRGGFYGYTF. In DNA form, the CDR3 reads TGCGCCAGCAGCCGAGGGGGTTTCTATGGCTACACCTTC.

This sequence joins TRBV28 and TRBJ2-7, with D uncertain. Trimming cost V 2 bases and J 2 bases, with 7 bases left between them. Germline CDR1 MDHEN, CDR2 SYDVKM. CDR3 length: 13 amino acids. The chain's CDR3 is CASSLGQTYEQYF. CDR3 in DNA: TGTGCCAGCAGTTTAGGGCAGACCTACGAGCAGTACTTC.

This clone was found once. The J gene is TRBJ2-5, the V gene TRBV9; 7 bases are shared with TRBD2. The germline V gene encodes CDR1 SGDLS and CDR2 YYNGEE. CDR3 length: 15 amino acids. V gave up 0 bases and J gave up 4 bases; unmatched junction bases: 6. Here the CDR3 reads CASSVGASGVETQYF. CDR3 nucleotides: TGTGCCAGCAGCGTAGGGGCTAGCGGTGTAGAGACCCAGTACTTC.

This clone was counted only a few times. V is TRBV6-1 and J is TRBJ2-1; D not resolved. The CDR3 length is 13 residues. V dropped 1 base and J dropped 6 bases, with 7 bases sitting between them. Germline-derived CDR1 and CDR2 are MNHNS and SASEGT. The CDR3 DNA reads TGTGCCAGCAGTGAAGGTAGACTCAATGAGCAGTTCTTC. Translating it yields CASSEGRLNEQFF.

The CDR3 loop is CATSRDPQSSPLHF. The CDR3 nucleotides are TGTGCCACCAGCAGAGATCCACAAAGTTCACCCCTCCACTTT. The V and J genes are TRBV15 and TRBJ1-6; D unresolved. Germline values: CDR1 LNHNV, CDR2 YYDKDF (reference sequence). The CDR3 is made up of 14 amino acids. Trimming removed 0 bases at V and 9 bases at J, with 9 bases between.

The rearrangement uses TRBV14 and TRBJ2-5; D perhaps matches TRBD1 (6 bases). The CDR3 sequence is 15 residues long. Germline CDR1 is SGHDN and CDR2 is FVKESK. The ends were cut back, 1 base at V and 2 bases at J, with 11 bases in the middle. The CDR3 loop is CASSQVLGTQETQYF. CDR3 coding DNA: TGTGCCAGCAGCCAAGTGTTGGGGACACAAGAGACCCAGTACTTC. Drawing the rest from reference TRBV14 and TRBJ2-5, the complete variable domain is EAGVTQFPSHSVIEKGQTVTLRCDPISGHDNLYWYRRVMGKEIKFLLHFVKESKQDESGMPNNRFLAERTGGTYSTLKVQPAELEDSGVYFCASSQVLGTQETQYFGPGTRLLVL.